The entry below describes one T cell receptor beta chain. This clonotype is classified as medium-sized (0.01 to 0.1%). The specificity of this receptor is unknown. Base qualities are not recorded, but no much larger clone differs from it by a single base. The sequencing machine was an Illumina MiSeq. TCRdb took the public reads, trimmed them with fastp at Q25, ran MiXCR for clone calling and kept in-frame beta chains. One record per CDR3 amino acid sequence lists the most common genes and DNA. For this sample there are around 4,500 distinct CDR3 sequences; around 9.1% appear just once. Of the sample, around a third falls within the top ten clones. This specimen belongs to a study. Counted from cysteine to phenylalanine, this CDR3 has 16 amino acids. Of the read, only the CDR3 DNA is kept; its 48 bases are in frame from base 1. V and J are trimmed by 5 bases and 12 bases, and the gene matches miss 13 bases of the junction.

What was sequenced was CD4+ T cells from peripheral blood. The V and J segments used are TRBV12-3 or TRBV12-4 and TRBJ2-1, with TRBD2 matching 13 junction bases. The source of this sequence is a human donor with rheumatoid arthritis. The CDR3 region has the sequence CASSAPGLAGSSRQFF. The DNA is as follows: TGTGCCAGCAGTGCGCCGGGACTAGCGGGGTCAAGCCGGCAGTTCTTC.